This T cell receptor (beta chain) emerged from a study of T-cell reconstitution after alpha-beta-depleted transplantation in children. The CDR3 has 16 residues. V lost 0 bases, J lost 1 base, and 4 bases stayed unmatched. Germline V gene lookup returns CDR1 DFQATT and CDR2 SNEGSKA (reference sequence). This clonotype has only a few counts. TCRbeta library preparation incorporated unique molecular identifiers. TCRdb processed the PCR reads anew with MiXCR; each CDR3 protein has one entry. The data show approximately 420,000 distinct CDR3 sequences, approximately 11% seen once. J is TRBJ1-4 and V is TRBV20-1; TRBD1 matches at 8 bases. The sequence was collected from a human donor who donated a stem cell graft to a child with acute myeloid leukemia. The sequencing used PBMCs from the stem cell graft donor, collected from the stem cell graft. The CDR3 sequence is CSARDFRGLTNEKLFF. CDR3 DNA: TGCAGTGCTAGAGATTTCAGGGGGCTAACTAATGAAAAACTGTTTTTT.